Below, 4 T cell receptor beta chains from the same sample are listed, as sequenced in a study of beta chain features in type 1 diabetes. Every bit of the isolated RNA underwent reverse transcription, so sequencing read expressed TCRB transcripts. Clones were sequenced by immunoSEQ multiplex PCR, and TCRdb holds only the in-frame ones, with some missing. This table has under 300,000 clones, 25% to 35% appearing once. The sequencing sample was made of central memory CD4+ T cells from blood. Source of these receptors: a man aged 30 to 39 in good health.

The rearrangement uses TRBV21-1 and TRBJ1-1. TRBV21-1 is recorded as a pseudogene. There are 14 residues in the CDR3. CDR3 sequence: CASRDRIGDTEAFF. CDR3 sequence (DNA): TGTGCCAGCAGGGACCGTATCGGGGACACTGAAGCTTTCTTT.

J is TRBJ2-1 and V is TRBV30; 9 bases agree with TRBD2. CDR3 length equals 15 residues. Germline V gene sequence: CDR1 GTSNPN, CDR2 SVGIG (reference sequence). V was clipped by 8 bases and J by 3 bases; unmatched bases: 11. The DNA for the CDR3 is TGTGCCCGAAGAGGAAGCGGGGGGAACTACAATGAGCAGTTCTTC. Its protein is CARRGSGGNYNEQFF.

This clone was counted a few times. V usage is TRBV29-1 and J usage is TRBJ2-7; D gene unclear. V lost 4 bases and J lost 5, with 9 bases in between. Germline V gene lookup returns CDR1 SQVTM and CDR2 ANQGSEA. The CDR3 is made up of 11 amino acids. CDR3 coding DNA: TGCAGCGTTGGAGTCCTCGACGAGCAGTACTTC. It encodes CSVGVLDEQYF.

This CDR3 reads CAWGKGTEAFF. CDR3 coding DNA: TGTGCCTGGGGAAAAGGCACTGAAGCTTTCTTT. The gene calls are TRBV30 and TRBJ1-1; D uncertain. Trimming removed 5 bases at V and 4 bases at J, with 8 bases between. The CDR3 is 11 amino acids. Germline CDR1 and CDR2: GTSNPN and SVGIG (reference sequence). The full variable domain, its missing parts supplied by reference TRBV30 and TRBJ1-1, is SQTIHQWPATLVQPVGSPLSLECTVEGTSNPNLYWYRQAAGRGLQLLFYSVGIGQISSEVPQNLSASRPQDRQFILSSKKLLLSDSGFYLCAWGKGTEAFFGQGTRLTVV.